This T cell receptor (beta chain) is drawn from a study of cytomegalovirus exposure and HLA in healthy donors. Germline CDR1 GTSNPN, CDR2 SVGIG (reference sequence). Trimming stripped 2 bases from V and 9 bases from J, with 19 bases between. The length of the CDR3 is 14 residues. It was with 60 Vbeta and 13 Jbeta primers that the PCR ran. This table comes from immunoSEQ multiplex PCR, and its TCRdb copy is limited to in-frame clones, with some not included. The data contain approximately 170,000 clones, roughly 88% of them singletons. This TCR was sampled from a boy between 2 and 10 years old in good health and CMV-seronegative. The sequenced material came from PBMCs. The rearrangement uses TRBV30 and TRBJ1-1, with D perhaps matching TRBD1 (5 bases). As DNA, the CDR3 is TGTGCCTGGAGTTACATAGCGGGGGAGGGAAAAGCTTTCTTT. It codes for CAWSYIAGEGKAFF.